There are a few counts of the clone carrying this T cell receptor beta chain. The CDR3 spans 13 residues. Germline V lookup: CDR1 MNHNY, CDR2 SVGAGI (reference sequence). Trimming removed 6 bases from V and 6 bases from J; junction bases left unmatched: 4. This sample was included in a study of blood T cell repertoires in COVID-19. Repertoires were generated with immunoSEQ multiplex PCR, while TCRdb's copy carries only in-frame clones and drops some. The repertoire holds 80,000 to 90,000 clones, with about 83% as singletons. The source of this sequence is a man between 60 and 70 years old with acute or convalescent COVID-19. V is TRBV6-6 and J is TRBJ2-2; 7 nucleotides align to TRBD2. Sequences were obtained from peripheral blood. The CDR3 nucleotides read TGTGCCAGCAGAGAGCGGGGTCCCGGGGAGCTGTTTTTT. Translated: CASRERGPGELFF.